This T cell receptor beta chain emerged from a study of T cell repertoires in cytomegalovirus infection. At the level of the study: CMV epitopes in the study were HLA-C-restricted (recently identified) and HLA-B-restricted (well studied).

Germline loops: CDR1 DFQATT, CDR2 SNEGSKA (reference sequence). The V end was cut by 2 bases, the J end by 6 bases, with 19 bases between. The CDR3 consists of 15 residues. Remarks on this clonotype: The antigen remains unidentified.

MiXCR was run by TCRdb on the reads, yielding one entry per CDR3 protein. Among 350,000 to 400,000 distinct CDR3 sequences listed, roughly 34% were seen once. This receptor was taken from a human donor in good health (CMV status not recorded). Some clones in this sample may be carry-over from other donors' samples. The sample was cultured PBMCs, taken from culture after CMV antigen stimulation. This chain links TRBV20-1 with TRBJ1-1; maybe TRBD1 (5 bases). CDR3 coding DNA: TGCAGTGCTAGAAGTCAAGGGCCGATGGGGGCTGAAGCTTTCTTT. It yields the protein CSARSQGPMGAEAFF.